This T cell receptor delta chain was identified in a study of Vδ1+ human thymocytes. Study-level results: TRG sequences recurred across donors, whereas TRD sequences stayed essentially private. Despite high sort purity, roughly a fifth of thymic T cell receptor delta sequences were Vdelta2. Highly polyclonal TRG and TRD repertoires with Gaussian CDR3 length distributions appeared in thymus.

CDR3 length: 26 residues. In germline, CDR1 is TSWWSYY, CDR2 QGS. Unmatched junction bases numbered 35, after V lost 3 bases and J lost 0 bases. The template was reverse-transcribed extracted RNA. Pooled V-gene forward primers with one constant-region reverse primer generated the CDR3 amplicons by multiplex PCR. TCRdb called clones anew from the multiplex PCR reads with CATT. The table shows about 25,000 delta-chain clones, with around 28% occurring only once. Of note for this clone: Its cognate antigen is unknown.

This receptor was identified in a boy under two years old who had congenital heart surgery. This sequence joins TRDV1 and TRDJ1, with 9 positions matching TRDD2. Specimen: Vdelta1+ gamma-delta thymocytes from the thymus. Subset described: FACS-sorted CD3+ TCRalphabeta- TCRVdelta1+ TCRVdelta2- thymocytes. The CDR3 sequence: CALGDQGPSYHRPATGDSAYTDKLIF. The CDR3 nucleotides read TGTGCTCTTGGGGATCAGGGTCCTTCCTACCATCGCCCCGCTACTGGGGATTCAGCCTACACCGATAAACTCATCTTT.